The present T cell receptor beta chain was sequenced within a study of blood T cell repertoires in COVID-19. Study-wide background: Acute and convalescent COVID-19 samples came from the United States, Italy and Spain.

Produced via immunoSEQ multiplex PCR; TCRdb's table is partial and in-frame only. Of 390,000 or so clones in the sample, 75% to 90% were seen once. With V trimmed by 5 bases and J by 0 bases, 5 bases remained unmatched. In germline, CDR1 is SGHVS, CDR2 FQNEAQ. This CDR3 is 15 amino acids long. Cohort allocation depended upon clinical history that participants reported. Two negative PCRs, clearance, or symptom resolution had been documented for recovered Cohort 3 donors. This chain joins TRBV7-8 and TRBJ2-7, with 9 bases identical to TRBD1. The TCR was taken from a young man who had recovered from COVID-19. Sequenced input: PBMCs or T cells enriched from blood (not recorded which). In DNA form, the CDR3 reads TGTGCCAGCAGCCTACCGGGACAGGGCTCCTACGAGCAGTACTTC. It codes for CASSLPGQGSYEQYF.